The clone carrying this T cell receptor beta chain was counted many times. The target antigen is unknown. This sample was taken from a study of regulatory T cells in long-lasting Graves disease. For TCR beta, libraries came from iRepertoire HTBI primers and Arm-PCR of CDR3 regions. Per the study methods: The samples included approximately 60 TRBV and approximately 15 TRBJ segments. Each CDR3 protein is one row after TCRdb ran MiXCR on the multiplex PCR reads. What appears here as the V and J calls and clone size reflects TCRdb's work, not the paper's. The table records 390,000 or so distinct CDR3 sequences, roughly 10% of them present only once. General observations from the study: Graves' patients with persistent disease showed TCR diversity lower than patients newly diagnosed.

Time point reported: newly diagnosed GD, antithyroid drugs for less than 3 months. Extracted PBMC RNA gave rise to the TCR library. V lost 4 bases and J 0 bases, leaving 10 bases between the germline ends. This CDR3 is 15 amino acids long. Germline V lookup: CDR1 LNHDA, CDR2 SQIVND (reference sequence). Another study also made use of these data, one on T cells in Graves' hyperthyroidism and ophthalmopathy. That publication notes: The TCR CDR3 was amplified in a first-round RT-PCR using the HTBI primer set. Most thyroid-expanded clonotypes above 0.001 were also found in blood.

The specimen was peripheral blood mononuclear cells (PBMCs), collected at new diagnosis, from a patient treated with antithyroid drugs. This sequence originates from a woman in her late teens or twenties with Graves disease. This chain connects TRBV19 to TRBJ1-5, with unresolved D. CDR3 loop: CASSTLHFSNQPQHF. Written as DNA, the CDR3 is TGTGCCAGTAGTACCTTGCACTTTAGCAATCAGCCCCAGCATTTT.